The clone carrying this T cell receptor (beta chain) was observed a handful of times. The antigen is not known. These data originate in a study of OX40 agonist ivuxolimab in advanced cancers. Study-level results: CD4+ and CD8+ blood T cells expanded clonally by week 6 at 0.1 to 3.0 mg/kg.

From germline, CDR1 is SEHNR and CDR2 FQNEAQ (reference sequence). The CDR3 has 13 amino acids. The V gene lost 3 bases and the J gene lost 6 bases, with 12 bases spanning the gap. Produced via immunoSEQ multiplex PCR; TCRdb's table is partial and in-frame only. The repertoire consists of around 90,000 clones, with about 90% occurring once and the leading ten covering roughly 1.1%. The sequence came from an adult with an advanced solid tumor such as melanoma, head and neck, liver or kidney cancer. This specimen consisted of CD4+ or CD8+ T cells sorted from blood, obtained in a trial of the OX40 agonist ivuxolimab. The chain combines TRBV7-9 with TRBJ2-7; no definite D call. The DNA for the CDR3 is TGTGCCAGCAGCTTGGGCAGGTTGAGCGAGCAGTACTTC. Its translation is CASSLGRLSEQYF.